This TCR beta chain was sequenced during a study of OX40 agonist ivuxolimab in advanced cancers. As for the study in general: Previous treatment with anti-PD-1, anti-PD-L1 or anti-CTLA-4 therapy was allowed; 40% had received some. Overall study findings and caveats: On average, CD8+ T cells showed a greater number of expanded clones than CD4+. Dose levels from 0.1 to 3.0 mg/kg saw CD4+ and CD8+ blood T cells expand clonally by week 6. The study found among the lowest clonal expansion in partial responders at 0.1-3.0 mg/kg.

As regards this clone: Its antigen is currently unknown.

Only in-frame clones appear in the TCRdb table, and some are missing; sequencing was by immunoSEQ multiplex PCR. This table holds 75,000 to 100,000 clones, approximately 87% found once. The sequenced sample was CD4+ or CD8+ T cells sorted from blood, obtained in a trial of the OX40 agonist ivuxolimab. This clonotype originated in an adult with an advanced solid tumor such as melanoma, head and neck, liver or kidney cancer.

The CDR3 DNA reads as TGCAGTGCTAGAATAGATTCTCGCGAGTTCTTC. Amino acid sequence: CSARIDSREFF. The rearrangement uses TRBV20-1 and TRBJ2-1, with D unclear. The CDR3 sequence is 11 residues long. In germline, CDR1 is DFQATT, CDR2 SNEGSKA (reference sequence). V was cut by 2 bases and J by 14 bases, with 13 bases left in between.